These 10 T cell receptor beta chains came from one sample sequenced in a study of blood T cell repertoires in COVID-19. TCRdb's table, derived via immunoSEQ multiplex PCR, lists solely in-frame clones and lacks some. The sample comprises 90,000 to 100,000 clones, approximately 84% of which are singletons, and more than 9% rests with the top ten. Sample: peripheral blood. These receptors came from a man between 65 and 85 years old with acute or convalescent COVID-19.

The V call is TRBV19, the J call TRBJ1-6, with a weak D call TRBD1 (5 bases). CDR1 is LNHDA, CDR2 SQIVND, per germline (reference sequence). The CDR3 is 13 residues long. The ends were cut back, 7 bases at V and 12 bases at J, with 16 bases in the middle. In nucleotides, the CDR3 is TGTGCCAGTACCTCGGGGGAAAGGGGACCCCTCCACTTT. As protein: CASTSGERGPLHF.

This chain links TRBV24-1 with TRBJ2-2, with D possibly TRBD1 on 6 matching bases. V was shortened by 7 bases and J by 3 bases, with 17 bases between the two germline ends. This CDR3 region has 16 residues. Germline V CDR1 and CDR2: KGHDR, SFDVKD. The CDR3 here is CATSTSTGWDTGELFF. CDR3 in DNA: TGTGCCACCAGCACAAGCACAGGGTGGGACACCGGGGAGCTGTTTTTT.

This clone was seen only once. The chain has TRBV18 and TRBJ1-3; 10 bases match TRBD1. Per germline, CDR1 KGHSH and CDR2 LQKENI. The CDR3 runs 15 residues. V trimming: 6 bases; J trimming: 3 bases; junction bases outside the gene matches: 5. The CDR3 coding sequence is TGTGCCAGCTCGCAAGGGACAGGGGTTGGAAACACCATATATTTT. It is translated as CASSQGTGVGNTIYF.

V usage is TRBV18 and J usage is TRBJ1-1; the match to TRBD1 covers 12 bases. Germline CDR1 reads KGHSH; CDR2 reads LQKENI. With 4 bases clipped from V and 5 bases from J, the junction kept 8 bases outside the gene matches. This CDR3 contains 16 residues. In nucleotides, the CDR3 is TGTGCCAGCTCACTCGGGACAGGGGGCCGCGGAACTGAAGCTTTCTTT. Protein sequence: CASSLGTGGRGTEAFF. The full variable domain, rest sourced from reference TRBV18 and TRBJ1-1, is NAGVMQNPRHLVRRRGQEARLRCSPMKGHSHVYWYRQLPEEGLKFMVYLQKENIIDESGMPKERFSAEFPKEGPSILRIQQVVRGDSAAYFCASSLGTGGRGTEAFFGQGTRLTVV.

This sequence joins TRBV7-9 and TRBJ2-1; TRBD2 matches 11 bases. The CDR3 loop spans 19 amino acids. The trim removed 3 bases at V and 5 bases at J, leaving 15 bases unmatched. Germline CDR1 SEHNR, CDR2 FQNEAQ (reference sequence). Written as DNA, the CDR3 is TGTGCCAGCAGCTTCCTCTATCTAGCGGGGGGCCAGGGCGACAATGAGCAGTTCTTC. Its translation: CASSFLYLAGGQGDNEQFF.

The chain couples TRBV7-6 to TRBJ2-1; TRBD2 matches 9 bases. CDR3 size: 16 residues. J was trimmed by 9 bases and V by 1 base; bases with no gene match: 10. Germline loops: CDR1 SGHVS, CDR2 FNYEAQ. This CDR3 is CASSLGVAGVRFEQFF. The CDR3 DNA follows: TGTGCCAGCAGCTTAGGAGTAGCGGGAGTACGTTTTGAGCAGTTCTTC.

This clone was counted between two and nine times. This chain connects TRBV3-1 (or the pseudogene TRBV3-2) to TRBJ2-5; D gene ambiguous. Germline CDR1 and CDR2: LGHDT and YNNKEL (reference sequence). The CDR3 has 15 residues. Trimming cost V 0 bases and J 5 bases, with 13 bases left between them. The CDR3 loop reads CASSQELVNEETQYF. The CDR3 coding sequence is TGTGCCAGCAGCCAAGAGTTGGTAAACGAGGAGACCCAGTACTTC.

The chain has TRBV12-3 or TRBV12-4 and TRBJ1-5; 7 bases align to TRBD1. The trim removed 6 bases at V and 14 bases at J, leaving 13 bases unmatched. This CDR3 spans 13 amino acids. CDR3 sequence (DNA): TGTGCCAGCAGGCGGGACAGCTCGGGGAGTGAGCATTTT. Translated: CASRRDSSGSEHF.

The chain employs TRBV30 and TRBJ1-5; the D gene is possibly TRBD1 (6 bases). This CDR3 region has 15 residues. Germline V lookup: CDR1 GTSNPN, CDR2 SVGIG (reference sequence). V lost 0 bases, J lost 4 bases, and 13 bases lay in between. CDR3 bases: TGTGCCTGGAGTGTGGTGACAGGCCTGAATCAGCCCCAGCATTTT. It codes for CAWSVVTGLNQPQHF.

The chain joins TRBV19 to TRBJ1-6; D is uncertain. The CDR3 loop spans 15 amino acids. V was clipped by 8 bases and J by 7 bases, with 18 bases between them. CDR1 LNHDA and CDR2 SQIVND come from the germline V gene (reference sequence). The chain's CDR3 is CASSPSAGGNSPLHF. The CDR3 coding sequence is TGTGCCAGTTCCCCCTCAGCCGGAGGGAATTCACCCCTCCACTTT.